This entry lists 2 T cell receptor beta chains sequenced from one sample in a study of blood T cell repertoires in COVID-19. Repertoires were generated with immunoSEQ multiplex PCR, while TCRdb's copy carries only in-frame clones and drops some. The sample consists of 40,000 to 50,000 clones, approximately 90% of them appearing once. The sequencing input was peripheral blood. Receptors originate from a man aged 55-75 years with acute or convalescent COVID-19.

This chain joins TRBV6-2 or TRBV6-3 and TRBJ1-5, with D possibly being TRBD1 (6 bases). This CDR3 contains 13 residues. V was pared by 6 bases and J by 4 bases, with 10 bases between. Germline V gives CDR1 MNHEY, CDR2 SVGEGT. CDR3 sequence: CASSSTGNQPQHF. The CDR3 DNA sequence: TGTGCCAGCAGCTCCACAGGGAATCAGCCCCAGCATTTT.

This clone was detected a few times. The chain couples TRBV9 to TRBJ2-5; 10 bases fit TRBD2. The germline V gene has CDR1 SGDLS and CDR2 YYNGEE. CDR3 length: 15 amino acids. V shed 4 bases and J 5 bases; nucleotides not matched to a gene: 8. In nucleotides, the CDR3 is TGTGCCAGCAGCTCCCGAGCGGGGGGGGTGGAGACCCAGTACTTC. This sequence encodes CASSSRAGGVETQYF. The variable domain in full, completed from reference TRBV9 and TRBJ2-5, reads DSGVTQTPKHLITATGQRVTLRCSPRSGDLSVYWYQQSLDQGLQFLIQYYNGEERAKGNILERFSAQQFPDLHSELNLSSLELGDSALYFCASSSRAGGVETQYFGPGTRLLVL.